The rows below give T cell receptor beta chains drawn from one sample of a study of blood T cell repertoires in COVID-19. Sequencing was performed with immunoSEQ multiplex PCR; in TCRdb, only in-frame clones are kept and a portion is missing. Of about 59,000 clones listed, around 81% are singletons. Sequenced input: peripheral blood. These receptors were obtained from a woman of 80 years or more with active or convalescent COVID-19. CDR3s include the opening cysteine and the closing phenylalanine or tryptophan. D genes are given only for firm matches. Clone size is shown for a subset of rows, as once, few, many or a class of expanded clone.

clone_size: .; d_call: .; v_call: TRBV5-4; j_call: TRBJ1-1; cdr3_nt: TGTGCCAGCAGCCCCCCCCTAGGTGTGGGTGAAGCTTTCTTT; cdr3_aa: CASSPPLGVGEAFF
clone_size: .; d_call: .; v_call: TRBV25-1; j_call: TRBJ1-6; cdr3_nt: TGTGCCAGTTTGGGGCCGGGTTCACCCCTCCACTTT; cdr3_aa: CASLGPGSPLHF
clone_size: .; d_call: TRBD1; v_call: TRBV6-2/TRBV6-3; j_call: TRBJ2-5; cdr3_nt: TGTGCCAGCAGCATGGACAGGGTGGACGAGACCCAGTACTTC; cdr3_aa: CASSMDRVDETQYF
clone_size: .; d_call: .; v_call: TRBV15; j_call: TRBJ1-4; cdr3_nt: TGTGCCACCAGCCCGCGGGGGCATGAAAAACTGTTTTTT; cdr3_aa: CATSPRGHEKLFF
clone_size: .; d_call: TRBD1; v_call: TRBV2; j_call: TRBJ1-5; cdr3_nt: TGTGCCAGCAGTGAAGAGGGGGCGGCTCAGCCCCAGCATTTT; cdr3_aa: CASSEEGAAQPQHF
clone_size: .; d_call: TRBD1; v_call: TRBV28; j_call: TRBJ1-1; cdr3_nt: TGTGCCAGCAGTTTAGGACAGGGGTTTCGCACTGAAGCTTTCTTT; cdr3_aa: CASSLGQGFRTEAFF
clone_size: .; d_call: TRBD1; v_call: TRBV27; j_call: TRBJ2-7; cdr3_nt: TGTGCCAGCAGTTCGGGGACAGGGGGGGGCTACGAGCAGTACTTC; cdr3_aa: CASSSGTGGGYEQYF
clone_size: .; d_call: .; v_call: TRBV12-3/TRBV12-4; j_call: TRBJ2-3; cdr3_nt: TGTGCCAGCAGTTCCTTTACAGATACGCAGTATTTT; cdr3_aa: CASSSFTDTQYF
clone_size: .; d_call: .; v_call: TRBV7-2; j_call: TRBJ2-7; cdr3_nt: TGTGCCAGCAGCTCAATCTCCTACGAGCAGTACTTC; cdr3_aa: CASSSISYEQYF
clone_size: .; d_call: .; v_call: TRBV7-9; j_call: TRBJ1-1; cdr3_nt: TGTGCCAGCAGCTTATTCCAGGGGTATCCTGAAGCTTTCTTT; cdr3_aa: CASSLFQGYPEAFF
clone_size: .; d_call: TRBD1; v_call: TRBV29-1; j_call: TRBJ2-1; cdr3_nt: TGCAGCGCCCTCACGACAGGGGACGATGTCGGGCAGTTCTTC; cdr3_aa: CSALTTGDDVGQFF
clone_size: .; d_call: .; v_call: TRBV27; j_call: TRBJ1-4; cdr3_nt: TGTGCCAGCAGTTTATCGCAGGGTCCTAATGAAAAACTGTTTTTT; cdr3_aa: CASSLSQGPNEKLFF
clone_size: .; d_call: .; v_call: TRBV6-1; j_call: TRBJ2-5; cdr3_nt: TGTGCCAGCAGTGAGACGGGGAGTCCAGAGACCCAGTACTTC; cdr3_aa: CASSETGSPETQYF
clone_size: once; d_call: .; v_call: TRBV6-4; j_call: TRBJ2-3; cdr3_nt: TGTGCCAGCAGTGACAGGGGGTTTACAGATACGCAGTATTTT; cdr3_aa: CASSDRGFTDTQYF
clone_size: .; d_call: .; v_call: TRBV5-1; j_call: TRBJ2-1; cdr3_nt: TGCGCCAGCAGCCCACCTAGGGGGGGGGTTTACAATGAGCAGTTCTTC; cdr3_aa: CASSPPRGGVYNEQFF
clone_size: .; d_call: .; v_call: TRBV7-8; j_call: TRBJ2-7; cdr3_nt: TGTGCCAGCAGCCTATCGGGTTCCGCCTACGAGCAGTACTTC; cdr3_aa: CASSLSGSAYEQYF
clone_size: .; d_call: .; v_call: TRBV9; j_call: TRBJ2-7; cdr3_nt: TGTGCCAGCACCCACGGGGATAGCTCCTACGAGCAGTACTTC; cdr3_aa: CASTHGDSSYEQYF